The 25 T cell receptor beta chains presented below share a single source sample, sequenced in a study of blood T cells in healthy people across ages. The second PCR ran roughly 6 to 12 cycles with a sample-barcoded 5' primer and J-beta primers. Each CDR3 protein is one row after TCRdb ran MiXCR on the 5' RACE reads. The table records about 930,000 distinct CDR3 sequences, 25% to 35% of them present only once. The same data also contributed to another study, on T cells of mothers and their children.

Material: blood. These receptors originate from a woman aged 40 to 50 in good health.

This clonotype was observed at least ten times. This chain joins TRBV7-2 and TRBJ2-7, with TRBD1 matching 9 bases. Germline values: CDR1 SGHTA, CDR2 FQGNSA. The length of the CDR3 is 15 residues. After removal of 2 bases from V and 3 bases from J, the junction contained 5 bases not matched to a gene. The DNA for the CDR3 is TGTGCCAGCAGCTTAACAGGGGGCTTCAGCTACGAGCAGTACTTC. Translating it yields CASSLTGGFSYEQYF.

The chain joins TRBV28 to TRBJ2-1; either TRBD1 or TRBD2 may supply D (5 bases each). This CDR3 spans 16 amino acids. Trimming pared 6 bases from V and 5 bases from J, leaving 20 bases between. Germline values: CDR1 MDHEN, CDR2 SYDVKM. The CDR3 spells CASRLRLWGLDNEQFF. CDR3 in DNA: TGTGCCAGCAGGCTACGCCTTTGGGGGTTAGACAATGAGCAGTTCTTC.

The chain recombines TRBV14 with TRBJ2-1; 9 nucleotides line up with TRBD2. Matching the DNA end better, TRBJ2-7 makes the J call doubtful. Looked up from germline, CDR1 is SGHDN and CDR2 is FVKESK. CDR3 length: 17 amino acids. The CDR3 sequence is CASSRTGLADSYNEQYF. Written as DNA, the CDR3 is TGTGCCAGCAGCCGAACGGGACTAGCTGATTCCTACAATGAGCAGTACTTC.

V gene TRBV24-1 combines with J gene TRBJ2-2, with 11 bases matching TRBD1. Losses at the gene ends were 3 bases for V and 6 bases for J; bases not matched to a gene: 5. The CDR3 is made up of 16 amino acids. Germline lookup yields CDR1 KGHDR and CDR2 SFDVKD. CDR3 in amino acids: CATSDPDRGPSGELFF. DNA for the CDR3: TGTGCCACCAGTGATCCGGACAGGGGGCCCTCCGGGGAGCTGTTTTTT.

Comment on this clonotype: Possible read error: a much larger clone is one base away. The CDR3 DNA is TGTGCCAGCAGCCTCCGCGACTTGGATGATGGCTACACCTTC. It codes for CASSLRDLDDGYTF. The rearrangement joins TRBV6-5 to TRBJ1-2; D is ambiguous. V dropped 6 bases and J dropped 6 bases, with 17 bases sitting between them. Per germline, CDR1 MNHEY and CDR2 SVGAGI. This CDR3 has 14 residues.

On this clonotype itself: A read error may produce the germline difference seen at one junction end. This rearrangement joins TRBV4-3 to TRBJ1-2; a possible D gene is TRBD1 (5 bases). The CDR3 is 15 amino acids. Per the germline V gene, CDR1 is LGHNA and CDR2 is YSLEER. The CDR3 nucleotides are TGCGCCAACAGCCAAGTGGGGGATCCAACCAATAGCTACACCTTC. Translating it yields CANSQVGDPTNSYTF.

This clonotype has ten or more counts. This chain connects TRBV7-6 to TRBJ2-5; 10 bases align to TRBD2. With 2 bases clipped from V and 2 bases from J, the junction kept 8 bases outside the gene matches. CDR1 is SGHVS, CDR2 FNYEAQ, per germline. This CDR3 has 17 residues. This CDR3 reads CASSLIGSGGDQETQYF. CDR3 DNA sequence: TGTGCCAGCAGCTTAATAGGCAGCGGGGGGGATCAAGAGACCCAGTACTTC.

This clonotype was detected many times. The chain combines TRBV4-2 with TRBJ2-7, with D hard to call. The V gene lost 1 base and the J gene lost 0 bases, with 4 bases spanning the gap. Germline V CDR1 and CDR2: LGHNA, YNFKEQ. The CDR3 consists of 13 residues. The CDR3 protein is CASSQVASYEQYF. DNA for the CDR3: TGTGCCAGCAGCCAAGTCGCCTCCTACGAGCAGTACTTC.

The V call is TRBV4-1, the J call TRBJ2-7; 7 nucleotides line up with TRBD2. CDR1 and CDR2 (germline): MGHRA, YSYEKL. The length of the CDR3 is 14 residues. V lost 4 bases to trimming and J lost 4 bases; unmatched junction nucleotides: 7. The CDR3 DNA follows: TGCGCCAGCAGCCCGTCAGCGGGGTTTTACGAGCAGTACTTC. As protein: CASSPSAGFYEQYF.

The table lists this clonotype with a few counts. CDR3 amino acids: CASSLGQMNTGELFF. The DNA for the CDR3 is TGTGCCAGCAGTCTCGGACAGATGAACACCGGGGAGCTGTTTTTT. The V and J genes are TRBV28 and TRBJ2-2, with D possibly being TRBD1 (6 bases). The V end was cut by 5 bases, the J end by 1 base, with 11 bases between. The CDR3 length is 15 residues. In germline, CDR1 is MDHEN, CDR2 SYDVKM. Combining the CDR3 with reference TRBV28 and TRBJ2-2 gives the whole variable domain DVKVTQSSRYLVKRTGEKVFLECVQDMDHENMFWYRQDPGLGLRLIYFSYDVKMKEKGDIPEGYSVSREKKERFSLILESASTNQTSMYLCASSLGQMNTGELFFGEGSRLTVL.

There are a few counts of this clonotype. The V call is TRBV20-1, the J call TRBJ1-6; D gene unclear. The ends were cut back, 6 bases at V and 6 bases at J, with 18 bases in the middle. This CDR3 has 15 residues. Germline V gives CDR1 DFQATT, CDR2 SNEGSKA (reference sequence). CDR3 sequence reads: CSAPIGGRLNSPLHF. The CDR3, as DNA: TGCAGTGCCCCGATCGGCGGAAGACTTAATTCACCCCTCCACTTT.

This clonotype was detected only a few times. This rearrangement joins TRBV5-1 to TRBJ2-5, with 11 positions matching TRBD1. The J segment lost 5 bases and the V segment lost 0 bases, leaving 6 bases of the junction unmatched. The CDR3 sequence is 16 residues long. Germline CDR1 and CDR2: SGHRS and YFSETQ. The CDR3 region is CASSLAGTGGFETQYF. The CDR3 DNA sequence: TGCGCCAGCAGCTTGGCCGGGACAGGGGGTTTCGAGACCCAGTACTTC.

This clonotype was counted once. The rearrangement joins TRBV2 to TRBJ1-1; TRBD1 matches 7 bases. CDR3 length: 15 residues. CDR1 is SNHLY, CDR2 FYNNEI, per germline. Unmatched junction bases numbered 8, after V lost 6 bases and J lost 1 base. CDR3 amino acids: CASRTQGRANTEAFF. The DNA for the CDR3 is TGTGCCAGCAGGACACAGGGGCGGGCGAACACTGAAGCTTTCTTT.

This clonotype has only a few counts. The V gene is TRBV27, the J gene TRBJ1-5, with D possibly matching TRBD1 (5 bases). Germline CDR1 and CDR2: MNHEY and SMNVEV (reference sequence). The V gene lost 1 base and the J gene lost 0 bases, with 16 bases spanning the gap. The CDR3 has 18 amino acids. The CDR3 DNA reads as TGTGCCAGCAGTTTATTCTTCCAGGGAGAATATAGCAATCAGCCCCAGCATTTT. This translates into CASSLFFQGEYSNQPQHF.

J is TRBJ2-2 and V is TRBV6-6; D is undetermined. Looked up from germline, CDR1 is MNHNY and CDR2 is SVGAGI (reference sequence). The CDR3 has 14 amino acids. Deletions cut 0 bases from V and 6 bases from J, with 8 bases between. DNA for the CDR3: TGTGCCAGCAGTTACTCGATCGGGCCCGGGGAGCTGTTTTTT. Protein product: CASSYSIGPGELFF.

This clonotype appeared many times. This chain joins TRBV12-3 or TRBV12-4 and TRBJ2-7, with TRBD1 matching over 8 bases. The CDR3 has 15 residues. The trim removed 3 bases at V and 7 bases at J, leaving 11 bases unmatched. The CDR3 DNA is TGTGCCAGCAGTTTGGGTGTGCAGGGGGCGCGGGAGCAGTACTTC. Translated, it gives CASSLGVQGAREQYF.

The rearrangement links TRBV28 to TRBJ2-7, with TRBD2 as a possible D gene (6 bases). Germline values: CDR1 MDHEN, CDR2 SYDVKM. With 4 bases removed from V and 3 bases from J, the gap between germline ends came to 13 bases. This CDR3 is 14 amino acids long. The CDR3 DNA reads TGTGCCAGCAGTTCTCCGGGAGCTTTCTACGAGCAGTACTTC. It codes for CASSSPGAFYEQYF.

This clonotype was detected ten times or more. The V gene is TRBV29-1, the J gene TRBJ2-3; no firm D call. V was shortened by 4 bases and J by 4 bases, with 9 bases between the two germline ends. The germline gives CDR1 SQVTM, CDR2 ANQGSEA. The length of the CDR3 is 12 residues. The DNA of the CDR3 is TGCAGCGTTGGGCTCCAGTCAGATACGCAGTATTTT. This gives the protein CSVGLQSDTQYF.

In its sample, this clonotype was seen a few times. This chain uses TRBV7-9 with TRBJ1-2; 8 nucleotides line up with TRBD1. The length of the CDR3 is 15 residues. CDR1 and CDR2 from the germline V gene are SEHNR and FQNEAQ (reference sequence). Unmatched junction bases numbered 4, after V lost 4 bases and J lost 0 bases. For the CDR3, the DNA is TGTGCCAGCAGCTCGACAGGGGAGCCTAACTATGGCTACACCTTC. The encoded protein is CASSSTGEPNYGYTF. Based on the CDR3 plus reference TRBV7-9 and TRBJ1-2, the full variable domain is DTGVSQNPRHKITKRGQNVTFRCDPISEHNRLYWYRQTLGQGPEFLTYFQNEAQLEKSRLLSDRFSAERPKGSFSTLEIQRTEQGDSAMYLCASSSTGEPNYGYTFGSGTRLTVV.

The chain combines TRBV20-1 with TRBJ2-5; no firm D call. From germline, CDR1 is DFQATT and CDR2 SNEGSKA (reference sequence). The CDR3 runs 13 residues. The V and J ends lost 4 bases and 3 bases respectively, with 12 bases between them. The CDR3 loop is CSAISVHEETQYF. CDR3 nucleotide sequence: TGCAGTGCTATAAGCGTCCATGAAGAGACCCAGTACTTC.

This clonotype was counted ten times or more. This rearrangement joins TRBV9 to TRBJ2-7; 12 nucleotides line up with TRBD1. V lost 2 bases to trimming and J lost 2 bases; unmatched junction nucleotides: 2. CDR1 is SGDLS and CDR2 is YYNGEE in the germline V gene. CDR3 length equals 15 residues. The CDR3 DNA follows: TGTGCCAGCAGCGTGGGACAGGGGGCCCCCTACGAGCAGTACTTC. As protein: CASSVGQGAPYEQYF.

This clonotype has ten or more counts. The chain links TRBV7-2 to TRBJ2-5; 9 bases align to TRBD1. The V gene end was trimmed by 5 bases and the J gene end by 5 bases; junction bases not matched to a gene: 3. Germline lookup yields CDR1 SGHTA and CDR2 FQGNSA. CDR3 size: 13 residues. CDR3 bases: TGTGCCAGCAGCAGACAGGGGGATGAGACCCAGTACTTC. As protein: CASSRQGDETQYF.

This clonotype appeared many times. The V call is TRBV7-9, the J call TRBJ2-1, with TRBD1 matching over 8 bases. The CDR3 loop spans 15 amino acids. Germline V CDR1 and CDR2: SEHNR, FQNEAQ (reference sequence). Trimming removed 5 bases from V and 0 bases from J; junction bases left unmatched: 3. The CDR3 loop is CASSPQGASYNEQFF. The CDR3 DNA follows: TGTGCCAGCAGCCCGCAGGGGGCCTCCTACAATGAGCAGTTCTTC.

The chain employs TRBV2 and TRBJ2-1, with 8 bases aligning to TRBD2. The CDR3 is 16 amino acids. After removal of 5 bases from V and 9 bases from J, the junction contained 15 bases not matched to a gene. The V gene's germline CDR1 is SNHLY and CDR2 FYNNEI. As DNA, the CDR3 is TGTGCCAGCAGTCCGCGTCCGGGACTAGGGTCCAGTGAGCAGTTCTTC. Translated: CASSPRPGLGSSEQFF.

The genes are TRBV5-4 and TRBJ1-1; the D gene is possibly TRBD1 (5 bases). Between the trimmed V and J ends, which lost 4 bases and 1 base, there was a span of 11 bases. The CDR3 contains 14 residues. CDR1 is SGHNT and CDR2 is YYREEE in the germline V gene (reference sequence). The CDR3 nucleotides are TGTGCCAGCAGCACACCGACAGCGAACACTGAAGCTTTCTTT. The encoded protein is CASSTPTANTEAFF.